The 22 T cell receptor beta chains below were found in one sample sequenced in a study of identifying expanded T cells in peripheral blood. Assay: immunoSEQ multiplex PCR; the TCRdb copy retains only in-frame clones and omits some. The sample consists of some 78,000 clones, around 83% of them appearing once. Source material: blood. The source of these receptors is a person aged 18 to 75 in good health.

V usage is TRBV11-3 and J usage is TRBJ2-3; TRBD2 matches 14 bases. The CDR3 has 16 amino acids. V dropped 3 bases and J dropped 3; count of bases not matched to a gene: 2. Looked up from germline, CDR1 is SGHNT and CDR2 is YENEEA. The CDR3 loop is CASSFGTSGRTDTQYF. The CDR3 nucleotides read TGTGCCAGCAGCTTCGGGACTAGCGGGAGAACAGATACGCAGTATTTT. Variable domain in full (rest from reference TRBV11-3 and TRBJ2-3): EAGVVQSPRYKIIEKKQPVAFWCNPISGHNTLYWYLQNLGQGPELLIRYENEEAVDDSQLPKDRFSAERLKGVDSTLKIQPAELGDSAVYLCASSFGTSGRTDTQYFGPGTRLTVL.

This clone was picked up a small number of times. The chain uses TRBV18 and TRBJ1-1; a weak D match, TRBD1 (5 bases). The CDR3 length is 14 residues. The V end was cut by 3 bases, the J end by 4 bases, with 12 bases between. Germline CDR1 and CDR2: KGHSH and LQKENI. The CDR3 DNA reads TGTGCCAGCTCACCTGATTGGGGGAGCACTGAAGCTTTCTTT. This encodes CASSPDWGSTEAFF.

The V and J genes are TRBV11-2 and TRBJ2-3, with D perhaps TRBD1 (5 bases). With 5 bases removed from V and 2 bases from J, the gap between germline ends came to 17 bases. The CDR3 is made up of 16 amino acids. CDR1 and CDR2 from the germline V gene are SGHAT and FQNNGV. The DNA of the CDR3 is TGTGCCAGCAGCCCCAGGGCTAGTGTTCCCACAGATACGCAGTATTTT. This translates into CASSPRASVPTDTQYF.

This chain connects TRBV18 to TRBJ2-1; D gene unclear. The ends were cut back, 3 bases at V and 0 bases at J, with 9 bases in the middle. This CDR3 comprises 15 residues. Germline CDR1 is KGHSH and CDR2 is LQKENI. The CDR3 region is CASSPGQSSYNEQFF. The DNA for the CDR3 is TGTGCCAGCTCACCTGGCCAGAGCTCCTACAATGAGCAGTTCTTC.

The chain's CDR3 is CASSPSGTGNTEAFF. DNA of the CDR3: TGTGCCAGCTCACCTTCAGGGACAGGTAACACTGAAGCTTTCTTT. The chain uses TRBV18 and TRBJ1-1; 8 bases match TRBD1. J lost 2 bases, V lost 3 bases, and 5 bases had no gene match. CDR1 is KGHSH and CDR2 is LQKENI in the germline V gene. The length of the CDR3 is 15 residues.

The genes are TRBV7-3 and TRBJ2-7; 10 bases align to TRBD2. CDR1 and CDR2 (germline): SGHTA, FQGTGA. This CDR3 has 18 amino acids. V was pared by 0 bases and J by 0 bases, with 8 bases of the junction left unmatched. CDR3 nucleotides: TGTGCCAGCAGCTTAACGGGAGCTAGCGGGAGCCCCTCCTACGAGCAGTACTTC. Amino acid sequence: CASSLTGASGSPSYEQYF. Filled out from reference TRBV7-3 and TRBJ2-7, the complete variable domain reads GAGVSQTPSNKVTEKGKYVELRCDPISGHTALYWYRQSLGQGPEFLIYFQGTGAADDSGLPNDRFFAVRPEGSVSTLKIQRTERGDSAVYLCASSLTGASGSPSYEQYFGPGTRLTVT.

Here the CDR3 DNA reads TGTGCCAGCAGTTCGGCCGACAGGGGCAATCAGCCCCAGCATTTT. It translates to CASSSADRGNQPQHF. The chain employs TRBV27 and TRBJ1-5; 7 bases fit TRBD1. The CDR3 spans 15 residues. Germline V gene lookup returns CDR1 MNHEY and CDR2 SMNVEV (reference sequence). The ends lost 4 bases at V and 2 bases at J; junction bases unmatched: 5.

The rearrangement uses TRBV7-8 and TRBJ2-2, with 12 positions matching TRBD2. From germline, CDR1 is SGHVS and CDR2 FQNEAQ. The CDR3 is 16 residues long. With V trimmed by 5 bases and J by 4 bases, 5 bases remained unmatched. This CDR3 is CASSRASGRATGELFF. CDR3 sequence (DNA): TGTGCCAGCAGCAGGGCTAGCGGGAGGGCCACCGGGGAGCTGTTTTTT.

The CDR3, as DNA: TGCAGCGCTGGGACTAGCGGGAGCAATGAGCAGTTCTTC. Translation: CSAGTSGSNEQFF. This rearrangement joins TRBV29-1 to TRBJ2-1; 14 positions agree with TRBD2. J gave up 6 bases and V 7 bases, and 2 bases lay outside the gene matches. The germline gives CDR1 SQVTM, CDR2 ANQGSEA. This CDR3 spans 13 amino acids.

The V gene is TRBV9, the J gene TRBJ2-7; TRBD1 matches 7 bases. The CDR3 covers 15 residues. In germline, CDR1 is SGDLS, CDR2 YYNGEE. After removal of 0 bases from V and 4 bases from J, the junction contained 7 bases not matched to a gene. The chain's CDR3 is CASSVDPGQIYEQYF. CDR3 in DNA: TGTGCCAGCAGCGTAGACCCGGGACAGATTTACGAGCAGTACTTC.

The J gene is TRBJ1-1, the V gene TRBV18, with D unresolved. Trimming took 5 bases from V and 0 from J, leaving 7 bases between them. Germline CDR1 reads KGHSH; CDR2 reads LQKENI. This CDR3 is built from 13 residues. The CDR3 loop reads CASSGDMNTEAFF. For the CDR3, the DNA is TGTGCCAGCTCAGGGGATATGAACACTGAAGCTTTCTTT. Variable domain in full (rest from reference TRBV18 and TRBJ1-1): NAGVMQNPRHLVRRRGQEARLRCSPMKGHSHVYWYRQLPEEGLKFMVYLQKENIIDESGMPKERFSAEFPKEGPSILRIQQVVRGDSAAYFCASSGDMNTEAFFGQGTRLTVV.

This chain links TRBV7-9 with TRBJ2-2, with 9 bases matching TRBD2. The germline gives CDR1 SEHNR, CDR2 FQNEAQ (reference sequence). V shed 5 bases, J shed 6 bases, and the junction held 7 bases outside the gene matches. There are 15 residues in the CDR3. Written as DNA, the CDR3 is TGTGCCAGCAGCCCGACGAGCGGGAGGTCCGGGGAGCTGTTTTTT. This translates into CASSPTSGRSGELFF.

J is TRBJ2-5 and V is TRBV19; 13 bases map to TRBD2. V was clipped by 4 bases and J by 3 bases; unmatched bases: 5. This CDR3 region has 16 residues. Looked up from germline, CDR1 is LNHDA and CDR2 is SQIVND (reference sequence). The CDR3 DNA reads as TGTGCCAGTAGTAAGGGACTAGCGGGATCGGAAGAGACCCAGTACTTC. Protein product: CASSKGLAGSEETQYF.

The V and J genes are TRBV5-6 and TRBJ1-2; D uncertain. With 2 bases removed from V and 8 bases from J, the gap between germline ends came to 7 bases. Per germline, CDR1 SGHDT and CDR2 YYEEEE. The CDR3 is 11 residues long. The DNA for the CDR3 is TGTGCCAGCAGCTTCCGGTGGGGCTACACCTTC. Translated, it gives CASSFRWGYTF.

The chain employs TRBV11-2 and TRBJ2-2; unclear D gene. V was clipped by 0 bases and J by 1 base, with 3 bases between them. Per the germline V gene, CDR1 is SGHAT and CDR2 is FQNNGV. The CDR3 contains 14 residues. CDR3 sequence reads: CASSLEGNTGELFF. The DNA for the CDR3 is TGTGCCAGCAGCTTAGAGGGGAACACCGGGGAGCTGTTTTTT.

V usage is TRBV7-2 and J usage is TRBJ2-1; perhaps TRBD2 as D (5 bases). V lost 1 base to trimming and J lost 9 bases, with 13 bases between them. This CDR3 has 14 amino acids. Germline V gene sequence: CDR1 SGHTA, CDR2 FQGNSA. In DNA form, the CDR3 reads TGTGCCAGCAGCTTAGGTGGGAGTCAAGGTGAGCAGTTCTTC. It specifies CASSLGGSQGEQFF.

The V call is TRBV6-1, the J call TRBJ2-7; 8 bases fit TRBD1. CDR1 is MNHNS, CDR2 SASEGT, per germline. The CDR3 contains 18 residues. J was trimmed by 3 bases and V by 4 bases; bases with no gene match: 17. The CDR3 region has the DNA TGTGCCAGCAGTGGAGGCAGGGGGCTGGCAGTAGTGAACTACGAGCAGTACTTC. Its translation is CASSGGRGLAVVNYEQYF.

This clone was picked up one time. This chain uses TRBV28 with TRBJ1-5; D not resolved. The CDR3 sequence is 13 residues long. Germline lookup yields CDR1 MDHEN and CDR2 SYDVKM. The ends were cut back, 3 bases at V and 4 bases at J, with 7 bases in the middle. The DNA of the CDR3 is TGTGCCAGCAGTTTTAGGGTTAATCAGCCCCAGCATTTT. It codes for CASSFRVNQPQHF.

The chain couples TRBV6-6 to TRBJ1-5; D remains ambiguous. Germline lookup yields CDR1 MNHNY and CDR2 SVGAGI (reference sequence). V was trimmed by 8 bases and J by 2 bases, leaving 16 bases between them. This CDR3 is 15 amino acids long. CDR3 DNA: TGTGCCAGCCGGGGTGGCGGTGGAGGCAATCAGCCCCAGCATTTT. This translates into CASRGGGGGNQPQHF.

The chain employs TRBV7-3 and TRBJ2-2, with D perhaps matching TRBD1 (5 bases). This CDR3 contains 17 residues. V lost 1 base, J lost 2 bases, and 14 bases lay in between. Germline CDR1 and CDR2: SGHTA and FQGTGA. The CDR3 DNA reads TGTGCCAGCAGCTTAAAAATGGGGCCTGACAACACCGGGGAGCTGTTTTTT. Protein: CASSLKMGPDNTGELFF.

The V call is TRBV7-6, the J call TRBJ2-1; D not certain. The germline V gene has CDR1 SGHVS and CDR2 FNYEAQ. V was pared by 2 bases and J by 7 bases, with 6 bases between. The CDR3 sequence is 12 residues long. The CDR3 reads CASSLNLNEQFF. As DNA, the CDR3 is TGTGCCAGCAGCTTAAATTTGAATGAGCAGTTCTTC.

V and J are TRBV29-1 and TRBJ2-1, with unresolved D. The CDR3 runs 14 residues. V was clipped by 7 bases and J by 0 bases, with 13 bases between them. Germline lookup yields CDR1 SQVTM and CDR2 ANQGSEA. The CDR3 here is CSALGVGSYNEQFF. The CDR3 DNA follows: TGCAGCGCCCTCGGTGTTGGCTCCTACAATGAGCAGTTCTTC.